The 32 T cell receptor beta chains below all came from one sample that was sequenced in a study of blood T cell repertoires in COVID-19. Libraries were prepared by immunoSEQ multiplex PCR; TCRdb keeps only in-frame clonotypes and omits some of them. Of 250,000 to 400,000 clones in the sample, around 88% are singletons; the top ten hold 1.6%. Sequenced sample: peripheral blood. The receptor set was obtained from a woman aged 25 to 39 with COVID-19, enrolled during active disease.

The chain has TRBV5-1 and TRBJ2-2, with a tentative D call TRBD2 (5 bases). The CDR3 is made up of 14 amino acids. The V and J ends lost 4 bases and 4 bases respectively, with 11 bases between them. The germline CDR1 and CDR2 sequences are SGHRS and YFSETQ. The CDR3 is CASSGGLSTGELFF. The CDR3 coding sequence is TGCGCCAGCAGCGGTGGACTCTCCACCGGGGAGCTGTTTTTT.

The rearrangement uses TRBV6-6 and TRBJ2-5; weak D call: TRBD2 (5 bases). CDR1 is MNHNY and CDR2 is SVGAGI in the germline V gene (reference sequence). This CDR3 is built from 14 residues. V was clipped by 4 bases and J by 2 bases, with 11 bases between them. CDR3 bases: TGTGCCAGCAGTTCTCCTGGACTGCAAGAGACCCAGTACTTC. Amino acid sequence: CASSSPGLQETQYF.

This clone was detected only once. This sequence joins TRBV28 and TRBJ2-2; TRBD1 aligns across 12 bases. CDR1 and CDR2 (germline): MDHEN, SYDVKM. The length of the CDR3 is 13 residues. V lost 11 bases, J lost 6 bases, and 4 bases stayed unmatched. The CDR3 loop is CAGGTGGPGELFF. CDR3 sequence (DNA): TGTGCCGGGGGGACAGGGGGCCCCGGGGAGCTGTTTTTT. The whole variable domain, remainder taken from reference TRBV28 and TRBJ2-2, is DVKVTQSSRYLVKRTGEKVFLECVQDMDHENMFWYRQDPGLGLRLIYFSYDVKMKEKGDIPEGYSVSREKKERFSLILESASTNQTSMYLCAGGTGGPGELFFGEGSRLTVL.

This chain joins TRBV28 and TRBJ1-2; TRBD1 matches at 10 bases. This CDR3 region has 15 residues. The V gene's germline CDR1 is MDHEN and CDR2 SYDVKM. The junction had 9 bases not matched to a gene; V was cut back by 7 bases and J by 4 bases. The CDR3 protein is CASTSGTGDIYGYTF. CDR3 in DNA: TGTGCCAGCACATCCGGGACAGGGGACATCTATGGCTACACCTTC.

CDR3 protein: CASSNGQGSEQYF. The CDR3 DNA reads TGTGCCAGCAGTAATGGACAGGGAAGCGAGCAGTACTTC. The V call is TRBV2, the J call TRBJ2-7; 8 nucleotides align to TRBD1. CDR3 length: 13 residues. Germline V CDR1 and CDR2: SNHLY, FYNNEI. V lost 5 bases and J lost 6; bases outside the gene matches: 6.

J is TRBJ2-7 and V is TRBV19; 10 nucleotides align to TRBD1. Germline-derived CDR1 and CDR2 are LNHDA and SQIVND (reference sequence). This CDR3 has 13 amino acids. Trimming took 8 bases from V and 4 from J; bases not matched to a gene: 5. CDR3 DNA sequence: TGTGCCAGTGGGGACAGGGGTAGGTACGAGCAGTACTTC. This gives the protein CASGDRGRYEQYF.

The V call is TRBV7-8, the J call TRBJ1-6, with D uncertain. Trimming removed 5 bases from V and 10 bases from J, with 9 bases in between. The CDR3 extends over 12 amino acids. CDR1 SGHVS and CDR2 FQNEAQ come from the germline V gene. CDR3 sequence: CASSGIESPLHF. The CDR3 DNA follows: TGTGCCAGCAGCGGCATCGAATCACCCCTCCACTTT.

CDR3: CASRGFGAGKKDGYTF. CDR3 DNA: TGTGCCAGCAGGGGTTTTGGGGCAGGGAAGAAGGATGGCTACACCTTC. The rearrangement links TRBV3-1 (or the pseudogene TRBV3-2) to TRBJ1-2; the D gene is possibly TRBD1 (5 bases). This CDR3 has 16 amino acids. V lost 6 bases to trimming and J lost 6 bases, with 23 bases between them. CDR1 and CDR2 (germline): LGHDT, YNNKEL (reference sequence).

Written as DNA, the CDR3 is TGTGCCAGCAGTGAAACCCGGGGGTTCTCTGGAAACACCATATATTTT. This sequence encodes CASSETRGFSGNTIYF. The genes are TRBV6-1 and TRBJ1-3, with D possibly TRBD1 on 5 matching bases. This CDR3 has 16 amino acids. CDR1 and CDR2 (germline): MNHNS, SASEGT. Trimming stripped 2 bases from V and 0 bases from J, with 11 bases between.

This chain links TRBV7-9 with TRBJ1-3; no definite D call. The CDR3 length is 16 residues. The germline V gene encodes CDR1 SEHNR and CDR2 FQNEAQ (reference sequence). Trimming cost V 4 bases and J 0 bases, with 13 bases left between them. Here the CDR3 reads CASSSWTDYSGNTIYF. The CDR3 DNA sequence: TGTGCCAGCAGCTCCTGGACGGACTACTCTGGAAACACCATATATTTT.

The genes are TRBV27 and TRBJ1-5; 12 bases are shared with TRBD1. From germline, CDR1 is MNHEY and CDR2 SMNVEV (reference sequence). This CDR3 region has 15 residues. The ends lost 7 bases at V and 5 bases at J; junction bases unmatched: 6. The CDR3 region has the DNA TGTGCCAGCAAACCCGGGACAGGGGGCGATCAGCCCCAGCATTTT. As protein: CASKPGTGGDQPQHF.

The table lists this clone with a count of one. The V and J genes are TRBV6-5 and TRBJ1-6; tentatively, D is TRBD1 (5 bases). Germline V lookup: CDR1 MNHEY, CDR2 SVGAGI. V gave up 6 bases and J gave up 6 bases, with 9 bases separating them. This CDR3 contains 13 residues. The CDR3 sequence: CASRRTFNSPLHF. The DNA for the CDR3 is TGTGCCAGCAGGAGGACATTTAATTCACCCCTCCACTTT.

The chain's CDR3 is CASSYLPHEQYF. The CDR3 nucleotides read TGTGCCAGCAGTTACCTACCGCACGAGCAGTACTTC. This chain links TRBV6-2 or TRBV6-3 with TRBJ2-7; D gene uncertain. With 2 bases removed from V and 5 bases from J, the gap between germline ends came to 7 bases. Germline assignment: CDR1 MNHEY and CDR2 SVGEGT. CDR3 length: 12 amino acids.

The chain uses TRBV2 and TRBJ2-1; D perhaps matches TRBD1 (5 bases). Germline lookup yields CDR1 SNHLY and CDR2 FYNNEI. Trimming took off 3 bases at V and 5 bases at J, with 11 bases between the two ends. CDR3 length: 14 amino acids. CDR3 DNA: TGTGCCAGCAGTGACAGGGTGGTAAACAATGAGCAGTTCTTC. This encodes CASSDRVVNNEQFF.

CDR3 sequence: CASIPFPQGGETQYF. DNA of the CDR3: TGTGCCAGCATTCCTTTTCCCCAGGGTGGAGAGACCCAGTACTTC. The J gene is TRBJ2-5, the V gene TRBV28, with D possibly being TRBD1 (5 bases). V was cut by 7 bases and J by 4 bases, with 19 bases left in between. The CDR3 consists of 15 residues. From germline, CDR1 is MDHEN and CDR2 SYDVKM.

V is TRBV28 and J is TRBJ1-2; D is uncertain. V dropped 7 bases and J dropped 0 bases, with 9 bases sitting between them. This CDR3 has 13 amino acids. CDR1 MDHEN and CDR2 SYDVKM come from the germline V gene. The CDR3 nucleotides read TGTGCCAGCAAACCCGGGGCTAACTATGGCTACACCTTC. Protein: CASKPGANYGYTF.

About this clone: Other DNA sequences of this sample code for an identical CDR3. The rearrangement uses TRBV27 and TRBJ1-6; TRBD1 matches 9 bases. Germline assignment: CDR1 MNHEY and CDR2 SMNVEV (reference sequence). The CDR3 has 14 amino acids. V shed 4 bases and J 10 bases; nucleotides not matched to a gene: 5. CDR3 region: CASSSGTGRSPLHF. Here the CDR3 DNA reads TGTGCCAGCAGTTCCGGGACAGGGCGGTCACCCCTCCACTTT.

This clone was seen a single time. The rearrangement joins TRBV6-1 to TRBJ1-6; D is uncertain. Germline CDR1 MNHNS, CDR2 SASEGT. The V end was cut by 4 bases, the J end by 0 bases, with 10 bases between. CDR3 length: 16 amino acids. The CDR3 loop reads CASSVLSSSYNSPLHF. The CDR3 bases are TGTGCCAGCAGTGTTTTGTCGAGCTCCTATAATTCACCCCTCCACTTT.

The V call is TRBV4-1, the J call TRBJ2-2; D may be TRBD1 (6 bases). The germline V and J ends were trimmed by 4 bases and 5 bases, with 14 bases remaining between them. Germline loops: CDR1 MGHRA, CDR2 YSYEKL. The CDR3 extends over 15 amino acids. CDR3 region: CASSLTFRGTGELFF. In DNA, the CDR3 is TGCGCCAGCAGCCTTACTTTCAGGGGAACCGGGGAGCTGTTTTTT.

The gene calls are TRBV12-3 or TRBV12-4 and TRBJ2-5; the match to TRBD1 covers 8 bases. This CDR3 comprises 13 residues. The V segment lost 6 bases and the J segment 5 bases; nucleotides outside the gene matches: 5. Here the CDR3 DNA reads TGTGCCAGCAGAAAGGACAGGGTGGAGACCCAGTACTTC. It encodes CASRKDRVETQYF.

The chain couples TRBV6-2 or TRBV6-3 to TRBJ2-1; 7 bases are shared with TRBD2. The CDR3 is 12 residues long. After removal of 6 bases from V and 15 bases from J, the junction contained 11 bases not matched to a gene. The germline V gene has CDR1 MNHEY and CDR2 SVGEGT. DNA for the CDR3: TGTGCCAGCAGCCCCGGACTAGTCGATTGGTTCTTC. It is translated as CASSPGLVDWFF.

This clone was observed a single time. The chain couples TRBV28 to TRBJ1-2, with 12 positions matching TRBD1. Germline assignment: CDR1 MDHEN and CDR2 SYDVKM. V shed 10 bases, J shed 6 bases, and the junction held 12 bases outside the gene matches. This CDR3 comprises 15 residues. The CDR3: CATESPGTGGNGYTF. As DNA, the CDR3 is TGTGCCACCGAAAGTCCCGGGACAGGGGGCAATGGCTACACCTTC.

J is TRBJ1-5 and V is TRBV3-1 (or the pseudogene TRBV3-2), with D possibly TRBD1 on 6 matching bases. The V end was cut by 6 bases, the J end by 9 bases, with 15 bases between. Germline CDR1 reads LGHDT; CDR2 reads YNNKEL (reference sequence). The CDR3 runs 13 residues. Here the CDR3 reads CASSPTGGGPQHF. The CDR3 coding sequence is TGTGCCAGCAGTCCGACAGGCGGTGGGCCCCAGCATTTT.

This clone has just a few counts. The chain has TRBV5-5 and TRBJ1-3; D unresolved. Germline assignment: CDR1 SGHKS and CDR2 YYEKEE (reference sequence). V was shortened by 4 bases and J by 0 bases, with 14 bases between the two germline ends. This CDR3 contains 16 residues. For the CDR3, the DNA is TGTGCCAGCAGCCCGGACTACTCCTACTCTGGAAACACCATATATTTT. Translation gives CASSPDYSYSGNTIYF. Using reference TRBV5-5 and TRBJ1-3 for the parts outside the CDR3, the full variable domain is DAGVTQSPTHLIKTRGQQVTLRCSPISGHKSVSWYQQVLGQGPQFIFQYYEKEERGRGNFPDRFSARQFPNYSSELNVNALLLGDSALYLCASSPDYSYSGNTIYFGEGSWLTVV.

The genes are TRBV6-5 and TRBJ1-4; D not resolved. Trimming shortened V by 7 bases and J by 0 bases, and 12 bases separated the two germline ends. In germline, CDR1 is MNHEY, CDR2 SVGAGI. The CDR3 spans 15 residues. As DNA, the CDR3 is TGTGCCAGCACTTGGACTGGAACAACTAATGAAAAACTGTTTTTT. Its translation is CASTWTGTTNEKLFF.

This clone was found many times. The V gene is TRBV7-9, the J gene TRBJ2-7; TRBD1 matches at 7 bases. Germline V CDR1 and CDR2: SEHNR, FQNEAQ (reference sequence). This CDR3 has 12 residues. Unmatched junction bases numbered 3, after V lost 5 bases and J lost 5 bases. The DNA for the CDR3 is TGTGCCAGCAGCCTGACAGGGAACGAGCAGTACGTC. This encodes CASSLTGNEQYV.

The chain employs TRBV7-9 and TRBJ2-5; possibly TRBD2 for D (5 bases). CDR1 and CDR2 from the germline V gene are SEHNR and FQNEAQ (reference sequence). This CDR3 region has 14 residues. Trimming pared 1 base from V and 2 bases from J, leaving 8 bases between. CDR3 in amino acids: CASSLVGVQETQYF. The CDR3, as DNA: TGTGCCAGCAGCTTAGTCGGGGTTCAAGAGACCCAGTACTTC.

At least ten counts were recorded for this clone. This rearrangement joins TRBV3-1 (or the pseudogene TRBV3-2) to TRBJ1-5, with D perhaps matching TRBD1 (5 bases). This CDR3 region has 12 residues. Germline V gives CDR1 LGHDT, CDR2 YNNKEL (reference sequence). V lost 8 bases and J 6 bases, leaving 11 bases between the germline ends. CDR3 DNA: TGTGCCAGCGTCCCCGGGGGTCAGCCCCAGCATTTT. Translated, it gives CASVPGGQPQHF.

V and J are TRBV28 and TRBJ2-6; 12 bases are shared with TRBD1. V lost 3 bases to trimming and J lost 2 bases; unmatched junction nucleotides: 8. The CDR3 has 19 residues. The germline V gene has CDR1 MDHEN and CDR2 SYDVKM. CDR3 region: CASSLGTGGDSTGANVLTF. CDR3 DNA: TGTGCCAGCAGTTTGGGGACAGGGGGCGATAGTACTGGGGCCAACGTCCTGACTTTC. The full variable domain, rest sourced from reference TRBV28 and TRBJ2-6, is DVKVTQSSRYLVKRTGEKVFLECVQDMDHENMFWYRQDPGLGLRLIYFSYDVKMKEKGDIPEGYSVSREKKERFSLILESASTNQTSMYLCASSLGTGGDSTGANVLTFGAGSRLTVL.

As for this clone: The same CDR3 arises from other DNA sequences in this sample as well. The rearrangement links TRBV2 to TRBJ2-5, with 10 bases identical to TRBD1. The CDR3 has 14 residues. V shed 9 bases, J shed 4 bases, and the junction held 8 bases outside the gene matches. Germline CDR1 and CDR2: SNHLY and FYNNEI. For the CDR3, the DNA is TGTGCCAGTTCCGGGACAGGGGCTTTAGAGACCCAGTACTTC. Protein sequence: CASSGTGALETQYF.

The chain has TRBV13 and TRBJ2-7; 8 positions match TRBD1. Germline lookup yields CDR1 PRHDT and CDR2 FYEKMQ (reference sequence). The length of the CDR3 is 15 residues. J lost 4 bases, V lost 1 base, and 6 bases had no gene match. The CDR3 sequence: CASSLDLDRGYEQYF. The CDR3 nucleotides read TGTGCCAGCAGCTTAGACCTTGACAGGGGTTACGAGCAGTACTTC.

CDR3 sequence: CASSYSSSAGRTEAFF. The CDR3 nucleotides are TGTGCCAGCAGTTACTCGAGTAGTGCAGGAAGGACTGAAGCTTTCTTT. The gene calls are TRBV6-5 and TRBJ1-1, with D unresolved. Trimming removed 0 bases from V and 5 bases from J, with 16 bases in between. This CDR3 is 16 amino acids long. The germline gives CDR1 MNHEY, CDR2 SVGAGI.